Following are 24 T cell receptor beta chains from one sample sequenced in a study of T cells in Graves' hyperthyroidism and ophthalmopathy. Amplified TCR beta CDR3 regions came from RNA transcripts. HTBI primers were the set used in a first-round RT-PCR of the TCR CDR3. One entry per CDR3 protein, called by TCRdb with MiXCR from the multiplex PCR reads. The table lists 490,000 or so distinct CDR3 sequences, around 15% of them singletons. Sample: blood. The source of these receptors is a woman in her 30s with Graves' ophthalmopathy.

This clonotype was detected ten times or more. This rearrangement joins TRBV3-1 to TRBJ2-7; D gene unclear. This CDR3 spans 15 amino acids. The ends were cut back, 0 bases at V and 3 bases at J, with 12 bases in the middle. In germline, CDR1 is LGHDT, CDR2 YNNKEL (reference sequence). The CDR3: CASSQDSSVNYEQYF. The CDR3 DNA follows: TGTGCCAGCAGCCAAGACAGCAGCGTTAACTACGAGCAGTACTTC.

This clonotype was recorded many times. The chain has TRBV6-5 and TRBJ1-2; D ambiguous. V was trimmed by 2 bases and J by 4 bases, leaving 8 bases between them. The CDR3 extends over 13 amino acids. Germline CDR1 is MNHEY and CDR2 is SVGAGI. This chain's CDR3 is CASSYGSSYGYTF. CDR3 coding DNA: TGTGCCAGCAGTTACGGATCGAGCTATGGCTACACCTTC.

The J gene is TRBJ2-1, the V gene TRBV10-3; 8 bases are a match to TRBD2. This CDR3 comprises 17 residues. Germline V gene sequence: CDR1 ENHRY, CDR2 SYGVKD. After removal of 8 bases from V and 8 bases from J, the junction contained 20 bases not matched to a gene. CDR3 nucleotides: TGTGCCATCGGTGGGAAGAGTAGCGGGACCGTCGGGGATGAGCAGTTCTTC. Its protein is CAIGGKSSGTVGDEQFF.

This clonotype was counted a single time. The rearrangement links TRBV28 to TRBJ1-4; possible D gene TRBD1, 6 bases. Germline CDR1 reads MDHEN; CDR2 reads SYDVKM. This CDR3 spans 14 amino acids. V gave up 7 bases and J gave up 2 bases, with 11 bases separating them. The chain's CDR3 is CASMRGATNEKLFF. CDR3 DNA: TGTGCCAGCATGCGGGGGGCCACTAATGAAAAACTGTTTTTT. The whole variable domain, filled in from reference TRBV28 and TRBJ1-4, reads DVKVTQSSRYLVKRTGEKVFLECVQDMDHENMFWYRQDPGLGLRLIYFSYDVKMKEKGDIPEGYSVSREKKERFSLILESASTNQTSMYLCASMRGATNEKLFFGSGTQLSVL.

This clonotype has a handful of counts. The chain couples TRBV10-3 to TRBJ2-6, with unresolved D. CDR1 and CDR2 (germline): ENHRY, SYGVKD. This CDR3 is built from 14 residues. Trimming removed 5 bases from V and 4 bases from J, with 9 bases in between. The CDR3 loop is CAISFWTGANVLTF. Written as DNA, the CDR3 is TGTGCCATCAGTTTTTGGACGGGGGCCAACGTCCTGACTTTC.

This clonotype was observed many times. V usage is TRBV20-1 and J usage is TRBJ2-1; 10 nucleotides line up with TRBD2. This CDR3 contains 17 residues. Germline values: CDR1 DFQATT, CDR2 SNEGSKA (reference sequence). V was pared by 4 bases and J by 5 bases, with 14 bases of the junction left unmatched. CDR3 sequence: CSAKGLLGLAGDNEQFF. CDR3 sequence (DNA): TGCAGTGCTAAGGGTCTGCTGGGGCTAGCGGGGGACAATGAGCAGTTCTTC.

This clonotype was seen at least ten times. The chain combines TRBV20-1 with TRBJ2-7; D might be TRBD1 (6 bases). Trimming shortened V by 4 bases and J by 7 bases, and 11 bases separated the two germline ends. Germline CDR1 and CDR2: DFQATT and SNEGSKA (reference sequence). The CDR3 is 11 residues long. The CDR3: CSANRVGEQYF. The CDR3 DNA reads TGCAGTGCTAACAGGGTCGGGGAGCAGTACTTC.

This clonotype has at least ten counts. The V call is TRBV6-1, the J call TRBJ1-1; D remains unclear. With 2 bases removed from V and 1 base from J, the gap between germline ends came to 11 bases. The germline V gene encodes CDR1 MNHNS and CDR2 SASEGT. The CDR3 has 15 residues. The CDR3 is CASSERAQRNTEAFF. In DNA form, the CDR3 reads TGTGCCAGCAGTGAACGGGCACAGAGGAACACTGAAGCTTTCTTT.

This clonotype was detected many times. This chain joins TRBV25-1 and TRBJ2-5; 14 bases map to TRBD2. V was clipped by 4 bases and J by 5 bases; unmatched bases: 15. This CDR3 is 19 amino acids long. Per germline, CDR1 MGHDK and CDR2 SYGVNS. In nucleotides, the CDR3 is TGTGCCAGCAGTGCCCCCGGGACTAGCGGGAGTGGTTATGCGGAGACCCAGTACTTC. It yields the protein CASSAPGTSGSGYAETQYF.

This clonotype was picked up a small number of times. The J gene is TRBJ2-7, the V gene TRBV7-9; maybe TRBD1 (5 bases). The V gene lost 7 bases and the J gene lost 1 base, with 14 bases spanning the gap. The V gene's germline CDR1 is SEHNR and CDR2 FQNEAQ (reference sequence). This CDR3 is 14 amino acids long. The CDR3 coding sequence is TGTGCCAGCACCAGGCAGGGTGGTTCCTACGAGCAGTACTTC. Translating it yields CASTRQGGSYEQYF.

The chain combines TRBV5-6 with TRBJ2-1; D is perhaps TRBD2 (5 bases). V dropped 1 base and J dropped 3 bases, with 11 bases sitting between them. The CDR3 has 15 residues. The germline V gene encodes CDR1 SGHDT and CDR2 YYEEEE. Here the CDR3 reads CASSLSAGFYNEQFF. Written as DNA, the CDR3 is TGTGCCAGCAGCTTGTCCGCGGGTTTCTACAATGAGCAGTTCTTC. Combining the CDR3 with reference TRBV5-6 and TRBJ2-1 gives the whole variable domain DAGVTQSPTHLIKTRGQQVTLRCSPKSGHDTVSWYQQALGQGPQFIFQYYEEEERQRGNFPDRFSGHQFPNYSSELNVNALLLGDSALYLCASSLSAGFYNEQFFGPGTRLTVL.

This clonotype was found many times. The chain employs TRBV7-2 and TRBJ2-5; a possible D gene is TRBD1 (7 bases). The length of the CDR3 is 14 residues. V dropped 1 base and J dropped 9 bases, with 15 bases sitting between them. Per the germline V gene, CDR1 is SGHTA and CDR2 is FQGNSA. CDR3 bases: TGTGCCAGCAGCTTAGAACAGGGGCCGGGAGCCCAGTACTTC. Residues: CASSLEQGPGAQYF.

This clonotype showed up many times. The genes are TRBV7-9 and TRBJ1-1; TRBD1 agrees at 7 bases. Germline CDR1 and CDR2: SEHNR and FQNEAQ (reference sequence). The CDR3 length is 13 residues. V dropped 6 bases and J dropped 6; count of bases not matched to a gene: 7. The CDR3 DNA reads as TGTGCCAGCAGTCTTCCGGGACAGCCTGAAGCTTTCTTT. Residues: CASSLPGQPEAFF.

At least ten counts were recorded for this clonotype. J is TRBJ1-1 and V is TRBV6-2 or TRBV6-3; D is undetermined. CDR3 length: 15 amino acids. The germline gives CDR1 MNHEY, CDR2 SVGEGT. V was clipped by 0 bases and J by 4 bases, with 12 bases between them. The CDR3, as DNA: TGTGCCAGCAGTTACTCGGCTCGCGGCGGCACTGAAGCTTTCTTT. Protein: CASSYSARGGTEAFF.

This clonotype appeared a single time. A much larger clone differs from this one at a single base, so this may be a read error. The chain uses TRBV30 and TRBJ2-1, with TRBD2 matching 7 bases. The J call may not be correct, given that the DNA end is closer to TRBJ2-7. There are 14 residues in the CDR3. The germline V gene encodes CDR1 GTSNPN and CDR2 SVGIG (reference sequence). Here the CDR3 DNA reads TGTGCCTGGAGAGCTAGCGGAACCTACAATGAGCAGTACTTC. Translation gives CAWRASGTYNEQYF.

A remark on this clonotype: A clone one base away is much larger, so this may be a read error. V is TRBV28 and J is TRBJ1-5; TRBD1 might be the D (6 bases). Germline-derived CDR1 and CDR2 are MDHEN and SYDVKM. The V gene lost 3 bases and the J gene lost 10 bases, with 16 bases spanning the gap. The CDR3 has 14 residues. The CDR3 sequence is CASSLTGSSEPQHF. The CDR3, as DNA: TGTGCCAGCAGTTTGACAGGTTCCTCAGAACCCCAGCATTTT. Variable domain in full (rest from reference TRBV28 and TRBJ1-5): DVKVTQSSRYLVKRTGEKVFLECVQDMDHENMFWYRQDPGLGLRLIYFSYDVKMKEKGDIPEGYSVSREKKERFSLILESASTNQTSMYLCASSLTGSSEPQHFGDGTRLSIL.

This chain uses TRBV10-1 with TRBJ1-1; D is undetermined. The CDR3 runs to 13 residues. V was cut by 4 bases and J by 1 base, with 7 bases left in between. Germline values: CDR1 WNHNN, CDR2 SYGVQD (reference sequence). The CDR3 spells CASSAVRNTEAFF. Here the CDR3 DNA reads TGCGCCAGCAGTGCCGTGCGGAACACTGAAGCTTTCTTT.

V usage is TRBV7-3 and J usage is TRBJ2-5; weak D call: TRBD1 (6 bases). Trimming pared 2 bases from V and 3 bases from J, leaving 13 bases between. Germline values: CDR1 SGHTA, CDR2 FQGTGA. The CDR3 loop spans 15 amino acids. This CDR3 reads CASSLLGAPEETQYF. The CDR3 nucleotides read TGTGCCAGCAGCTTACTGGGGGCTCCCGAAGAGACCCAGTACTTC.

This clonotype was seen many times. The chain employs TRBV7-3 and TRBJ2-3; 15 bases align to TRBD2. The CDR3 covers 16 residues. Germline-derived CDR1 and CDR2 are SGHTA and FQGTGA. Unmatched junction bases numbered 2, after V lost 4 bases and J lost 3 bases. The chain's CDR3 is CASSSGTSGRTDTQYF. CDR3 in DNA: TGTGCCAGCAGCTCCGGGACTAGCGGGAGGACAGATACGCAGTATTTT.

At least ten counts were recorded for this clonotype. The J gene is TRBJ1-2, the V gene TRBV30, with 8 bases that match TRBD1. V dropped 8 bases and J dropped 4; count of bases not matched to a gene: 6. Looked up from germline, CDR1 is GTSNPN and CDR2 is SVGIG (reference sequence). This CDR3 contains 12 residues. CDR3 sequence reads: CAGTGGSYGYTF. Here the CDR3 DNA reads TGTGCCGGAACAGGGGGATCCTATGGCTACACCTTC. Full variable domain (missing parts from reference TRBV30 and TRBJ1-2): SQTIHQWPATLVQPVGSPLSLECTVEGTSNPNLYWYRQAAGRGLQLLFYSVGIGQISSEVPQNLSASRPQDRQFILSSKKLLLSDSGFYLCAGTGGSYGYTFGSGTRLTVV.

Many counts were recorded for this clonotype. The CDR3 region has the DNA TGTGCCAGCAGCAACCACCTTTTGACCCAGTACTTC. This gives the protein CASSNHLLTQYF. The chain recombines TRBV7-9 with TRBJ2-5; the D is unclear. Germline V gives CDR1 SEHNR, CDR2 FQNEAQ (reference sequence). V was cut by 5 bases and J by 7 bases, with 11 bases left in between. CDR3 length equals 12 residues. The whole variable domain, filled in from reference TRBV7-9 and TRBJ2-5, reads DTGVSQNPRHKITKRGQNVTFRCDPISEHNRLYWYRQTLGQGPEFLTYFQNEAQLEKSRLLSDRFSAERPKGSFSTLEIQRTEQGDSAMYLCASSNHLLTQYFGPGTRLLVL.

The rearrangement links TRBV6-1 to TRBJ1-5; no clear D. The germline V gene encodes CDR1 MNHNS and CDR2 SASEGT. The CDR3 has 14 residues. Trimming took 11 bases from V and 2 from J, leaving 16 bases between them. The CDR3 nucleotides are TGTGCCTCGGCCGAGGGTTTTGGCAATCAGCCCCAGCATTTT. Amino acids: CASAEGFGNQPQHF.

There are many counts of this clonotype. The chain carries TRBV7-2 and TRBJ2-7; D might be TRBD2 (5 bases). Germline V CDR1 and CDR2: SGHTA, FQGNSA. The CDR3 is 13 residues long. V dropped 0 bases and J dropped 5 bases, with 8 bases sitting between them. The CDR3 here is CASSLAPSNEQYF. The CDR3 nucleotides are TGTGCCAGCAGCTTAGCCCCTAGCAACGAGCAGTACTTC. The full variable domain, with the rest looked up from reference TRBV7-2 and TRBJ2-7, is GAGVSQSPSNKVTEKGKDVELRCDPISGHTALYWYRQSLGQGLEFLIYFQGNSAPDKSGLPSDRFSAERTGGSVSTLTIQRTQQEDSAVYLCASSLAPSNEQYFGPGTRLTVT.

This clonotype was detected many times. The J gene is TRBJ2-7, the V gene TRBV20-1; 8 nucleotides match TRBD2. CDR1 is DFQATT, CDR2 SNEGSKA, per germline (reference sequence). V was clipped by 4 bases and J by 2 bases; unmatched bases: 7. The CDR3 sequence is 14 residues long. DNA for the CDR3: TGCAGTGCTACACTAGCGGTGCGTACCTACGAGCAGTACTTC. Amino acid sequence: CSATLAVRTYEQYF.